The clone carrying this T cell receptor (beta chain) has only one observation. The antigen remains unidentified. Per the germline V gene, CDR1 is SNHLY and CDR2 is FYNNEI. The CDR3 sequence is 14 residues long. The ends lost 7 bases at V and 7 bases at J; junction bases unmatched: 7. These data belong to a study of vaccination effects on CD4 cells after COVID-19. Libraries were prepared by immunoSEQ multiplex PCR; TCRdb keeps only in-frame clonotypes and omits some of them. The data contain more than 13,000 clones, about 74% of them singletons. Peptide-pool stimulation followed by sequencing identified expanded antigen-specific CD4+ clonotypes in the ViraFEST assay. Upon completion of more than 9 days in culture, CD4+ T cells were isolated. Participants completed two doses of the BNT162b2 or mRNA-1273 vaccine. Nucleocapsid antibodies stayed negative before and after vaccination, showing no earlier SARS-CoV-2 infection. Wells containing a few million PBMC each were cultured with roughly 10 IU/ml IL-2 and approximately 10 ug/ml peptides.

Findings and caveats of the study: The study had few convalescent patients and no early post-infection timepoints. Marked clonal contraction was seen in infection- and vaccine-induced clones late after vaccination.

The chain links TRBV2 to TRBJ2-7, with TRBD2 matching over 13 bases. The sequence was collected from a human donor who received a COVID-19 vaccine. The sequencing here drew on CD4+ T cells from PBMCs cultured with HCoV-NL63 spike peptides, taken after COVID-19 vaccination. The CDR3 sequence: CASTLGLAGVEQYF. DNA for the CDR3: TGTGCCAGCACCCTCGGACTAGCGGGAGTGGAGCAGTACTTC.